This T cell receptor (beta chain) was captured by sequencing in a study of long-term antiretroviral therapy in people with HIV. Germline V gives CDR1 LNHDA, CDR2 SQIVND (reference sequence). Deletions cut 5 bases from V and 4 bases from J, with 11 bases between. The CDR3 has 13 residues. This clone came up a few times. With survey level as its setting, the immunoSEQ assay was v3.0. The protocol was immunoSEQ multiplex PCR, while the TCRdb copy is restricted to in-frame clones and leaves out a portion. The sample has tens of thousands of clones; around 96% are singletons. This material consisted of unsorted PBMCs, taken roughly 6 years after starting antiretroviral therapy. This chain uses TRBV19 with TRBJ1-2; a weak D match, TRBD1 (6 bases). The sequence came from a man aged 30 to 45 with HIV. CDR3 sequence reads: CASSYRESYGYTF. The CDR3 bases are TGTGCCAGTAGTTACAGGGAAAGCTATGGCTACACCTTC.